Below are 3 T cell receptor beta chains sequenced from a single sample in a study of blood T cell repertoires in COVID-19. Sequencing used immunoSEQ multiplex PCR; TCRdb keeps in-frame clones, though not all of them. The sample holds 160,000 or so clones; 89% are singletons and the top ten take approximately 3%. Input material: peripheral blood. These receptors were collected from a man aged 55-75 years with acute or convalescent COVID-19.

The chain combines TRBV19 with TRBJ1-5; D is unclear. Per germline, CDR1 LNHDA and CDR2 SQIVND (reference sequence). The V end lost 5 bases, the J end lost 4 bases, and 12 bases lay between the germline ends. The CDR3 extends over 14 amino acids. In nucleotides, the CDR3 is TGTGCCAGTAGTCCTCGGTCTAATAATCAGCCCCAGCATTTT. As protein: CASSPRSNNQPQHF. The variable domain in full, with the rest retrieved from reference TRBV19 and TRBJ1-5, is DGGITQSPKYLFRKEGQNVTLSCEQNLNHDAMYWYRQDPGQGLRLIYYSQIVNDFQKGDIAEGYSVSREKKESFPLTVTSAQKNPTAFYLCASSPRSNNQPQHFGDGTRLSIL.

The rearrangement uses TRBV11-2 and TRBJ2-1; TRBD1 matches at 9 bases. The CDR3 consists of 19 residues. Germline V gives CDR1 SGHAT, CDR2 FQNNGV. The V and J ends lost 3 bases and 7 bases, in that order; junction bases with no gene match: 19. CDR3 loop: CASSFGFRRRDRDFNEQFF. The CDR3 coding sequence is TGTGCCAGCAGCTTTGGATTCCGAAGGCGGGACAGGGACTTTAATGAGCAGTTCTTC.

The chain is built from TRBV10-2 and TRBJ2-3; 7 bases map to TRBD2. The CDR3 loop spans 12 amino acids. With V trimmed by 11 bases and J by 8 bases, 10 bases remained unmatched. Germline CDR1 WSHSY, CDR2 SAAADI. The DNA of the CDR3 is TGCGCCGGGGTTAGACTAGCCATTACGCAGTATTTT. This sequence encodes CAGVRLAITQYF.